Listed here is a single T cell receptor (beta chain). The CDR3 totals 15 residues. V lost 4 bases and J lost 4; bases outside the gene matches: 8. Germline V lookup: CDR1 MGHRA, CDR2 YSYEKL. The repertoire was sequenced with immunoSEQ multiplex PCR; TCRdb's copy has only in-frame clones and lacks some. The sample carries tens of thousands of clones, over 70% recorded once. These data are taken from a study of OX40 agonist ivuxolimab in advanced cancers. The chain carries TRBV4-1 and TRBJ2-7, with 9 bases lining up with TRBD1. The origin of this receptor is an adult with an advanced solid tumor such as melanoma, head and neck, liver or kidney cancer. The input for sequencing was CD4+ or CD8+ T cells sorted from blood, taken in a trial of the OX40 agonist ivuxolimab. DNA for the CDR3: TGCGCCAGCAGCCCAGGGACAGGGACGGTGTACGAGCAGTACTTC. This encodes CASSPGTGTVYEQYF.